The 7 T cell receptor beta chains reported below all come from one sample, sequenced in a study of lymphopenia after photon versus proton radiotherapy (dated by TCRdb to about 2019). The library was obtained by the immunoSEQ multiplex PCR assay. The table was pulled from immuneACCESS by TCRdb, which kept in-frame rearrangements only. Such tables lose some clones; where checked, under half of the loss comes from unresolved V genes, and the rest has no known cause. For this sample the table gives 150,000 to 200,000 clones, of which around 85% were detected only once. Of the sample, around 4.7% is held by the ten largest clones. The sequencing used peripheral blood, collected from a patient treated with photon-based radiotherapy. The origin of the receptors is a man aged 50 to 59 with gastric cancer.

CDR3 protein: CASSQVGAPNEKLFF. The CDR3 DNA sequence: TGTGCCAGCAGCCAAGTGGGGGCGCCAAATGAAAAACTGTTTTTT. The rearrangement uses TRBV4-2 and TRBJ1-4; D is possibly TRBD1 (6 bases). V was clipped by 1 base and J by 5 bases, with 11 bases between them. The CDR3 has 15 amino acids. Germline V gene data show CDR1 as LGHNA and CDR2 as YNFKEQ.

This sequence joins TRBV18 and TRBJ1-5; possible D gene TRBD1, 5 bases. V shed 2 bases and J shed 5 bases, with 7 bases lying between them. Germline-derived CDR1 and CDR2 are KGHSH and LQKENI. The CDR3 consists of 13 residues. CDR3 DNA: TGTGCCAGCTCACCAATACAGGATCAGCCCCAGCATTTT. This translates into CASSPIQDQPQHF.

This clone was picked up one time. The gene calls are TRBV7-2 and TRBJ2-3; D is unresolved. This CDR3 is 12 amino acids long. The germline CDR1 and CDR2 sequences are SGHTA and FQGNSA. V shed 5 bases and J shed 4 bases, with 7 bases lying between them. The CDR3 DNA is TGTGCCAGCAGCCCTTCAGCAGATACGCAGTATTTT. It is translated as CASSPSADTQYF.

The CDR3 loop reads CASSGTGGTGIEYF. For the CDR3, the DNA is TGTGCCAGCAGTGGGACTGGGGGGACAGGGATAGAGTACTTC. The rearrangement uses TRBV6-4 and TRBJ2-4, with TRBD1 matching 9 bases. The CDR3 runs 14 residues. Germline V gene lookup returns CDR1 MRHNA and CDR2 SNTAGT. V shed 4 bases, J shed 14 bases, and the junction held 12 bases outside the gene matches.

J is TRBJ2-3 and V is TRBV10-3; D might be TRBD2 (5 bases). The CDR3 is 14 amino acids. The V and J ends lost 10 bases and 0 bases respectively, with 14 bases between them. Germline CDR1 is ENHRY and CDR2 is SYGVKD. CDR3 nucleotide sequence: TGTGCCACCCCGAGGGAAGCTAGCACAGATACGCAGTATTTT. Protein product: CATPREASTDTQYF.

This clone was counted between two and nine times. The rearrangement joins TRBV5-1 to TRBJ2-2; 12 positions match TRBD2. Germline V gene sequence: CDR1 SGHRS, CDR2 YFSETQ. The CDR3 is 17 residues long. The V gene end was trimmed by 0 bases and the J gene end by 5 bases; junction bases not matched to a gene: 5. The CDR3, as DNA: TGCGCCAGCAGCTTGGGACTAGCGGGAGATGGGACCGGGGAGCTGTTTTTT. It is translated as CASSLGLAGDGTGELFF.

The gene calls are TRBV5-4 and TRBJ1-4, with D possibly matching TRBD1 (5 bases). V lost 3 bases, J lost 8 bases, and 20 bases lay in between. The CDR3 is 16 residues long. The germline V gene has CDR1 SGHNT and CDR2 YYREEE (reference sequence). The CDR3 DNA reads TGTGCCAGCAGCTCCAAGTCCGGGCAGGGAGGAGAAAAACTGTTTTTT. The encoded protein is CASSSKSGQGGEKLFF.